This record looks at one T cell receptor (beta chain) sequence and its context. Its cognate antigen has yet to be identified. No clone much larger than this one lies a single base away; base qualities are absent. This entry comes from a study of blood T cells in healthy people across ages (dated by TCRdb to between 2015 and 2017). Context from the whole study: In model experiments, template switching captured roughly one uniquely barcoded TCR beta cDNA molecule for every two T cells. Using deep sequencing normalized with unique cDNA molecular identifiers, the study measured how TCR beta repertoire diversity changes with age. The donors were split into four age groups: young (average around 15 years), middle-aged (nearly 40), aged (about 56) and long-lived (roughly 86). Donors of different ages were randomly distributed across sequencing lanes to avoid experimental bias. Two additional independent replicas of 1 million unique cDNA reads from the same blood draw were analyzed for two donors (one aged 18 to 30 and one aged 80 or older). Beyond this particular receptor, the publication reports: The CMV infection status of donors was not known, potentially confounding age-related changes in expanded clonotypes. The long-lived group showed more naive CD4+ T cells, fewer expanded clones and increased TCR diversity than the aged group, suggesting age selection. There was a strong correlation between observed TCR beta diversity and the percentage of naive T cells measured by flow cytometry. Observed TCR beta diversity per million T cells fell roughly linearly with age, and a significant reduction was already apparent by age roughly 40. Since profiling was done on bulk unsorted PBMCs, naive and antigen-experienced compartments could not be conclusively compared. Estimates of total diversity based on one million sequenced T cells were regarded as lower bounds and as underestimates.

Library preparation employed 5' RACE. The sequencer was an Illumina HiSeq 2500. A second PCR of roughly 7 to 11 cycles was performed with a sample-barcoded 5' primer and a J-beta primer mix. Each TCR beta cDNA molecule received a unique molecular identifier from a template-switch 5' adaptor carrying 12 random nucleotides. Each sample yielded at least 2.5 million CDR3-containing paired-end reads. First-strand cDNA was synthesized from all RNA with the Mint cDNA synthesis kit, primed by a TRBC-specific oligonucleotide. After uracil-DNA glycosylase treatment, a first 18-cycle PCR used universal primers M1SS and BC2_uni_R on all cDNA. In the original analysis: For normalization, 1 million high-quality reads were randomly selected from each sample, with every read carrying a distinct molecular identifier. Instead of being binned into consensus sequences, reads that shared molecular identifiers were thrown out. MiTCR, with a Q25 quality threshold and the strictest error-elimination algorithm, was used for CDR3 identification, clonotype clustering and error correction. A nonparametric unseen species model using Euler transformation provided a lower-bound estimate of total TCR beta diversity. Starting from the raw public reads, TCRdb applied fastp trimming at Q25, assembled clones with MiXCR and retained in-frame beta chains. Rows with a matching CDR3 protein are joined into one entry that keeps the most common DNA and genes. V and J calls and clone size were set by TCRdb, not the authors. This sample has 650,000 to 700,000 distinct CDR3 sequences in its table, and around 50% of those were observed once. Of the sample, approximately 13% is held by the ten largest clones.

Systemically healthy Caucasian individuals from Russia, approximately 39 in total and aged roughly 6 to 95 years, were included as donors. About 9.1 milliliters of peripheral blood were collected from each donor into EDTA-treated Vacutainer tubes. Ficoll-Paque density-gradient centrifugation was used to isolate PBMCs, with at least 7 million obtained per sample. Trizol reagent was used to extract total RNA from PBMCs, with at least 5 micrograms per sample. The percentages of naive CD45RAhigh/CD27high T cells were determined by flow cytometry on a PBMC aliquot from every donor. The sequence came from a woman aged 80 or over in good health. Sequenced input: blood.

This receptor carries the CDR3 CSVEGWSGQDNEQFF. The bases are TGCAGCGTTGAAGGCTGGAGCGGGCAGGACAATGAGCAGTTCTTC. The chain is made from TRBV29-1 and TRBJ2-1; perhaps TRBD2 is the D gene, with 6 bases matching. From cysteine to phenylalanine, the CDR3 is 15 amino acids long. The DNA shown is the 45-base CDR3, in frame from base 1. CDR1 and CDR2 are drawn from the germline V gene: SQVTM, ANQGSEA. V is clipped by 1 base and J by 5 bases, and the sequence between their germline boundaries is 15 bases long.